This TCR beta chain was identified in a study of graft-versus-host responses after intestinal transplantation. About the research overall: Multivisceral, liver-intestinal, or isolated intestinal transplants were received by the recipients. Anti-thymocyte globulin induction preceded around 3 years of tacrolimus and steroid maintenance in all recipients. Overall study results and limits: Some patients had graft-donor T cell macrochimerism. In their allografts, the ratios of graft-versus-host to host-versus-graft T cell clones were high. Ileal or blood samples showed some GvH clones first, and such clones were also found in recipient marrow.

Notes on this clone: Its cognate antigen is unknown.

Sequenced by immunoSEQ multiplex PCR; TCRdb stores in-frame clones only, minus some. The sample consists of about 97,000 clones, around 91% of them appearing once. The TCR comes from a human donor who was the organ donor for an intestinal transplant. Sample: unstimulated CD4+ T cells sorted from spleen or lymph node cells, taken before transplant.

The CDR3 DNA reads TGCGCCAGTCAGACGACAGGGAGCACAGATACGCAGTATTTT. Its protein is CASQTTGSTDTQYF. The chain combines TRBV5-1 with TRBJ2-3; 7 bases align to TRBD1. The germline V gene has CDR1 SGHRS and CDR2 YFSETQ. There are 14 residues in the CDR3. Trimming removed 8 bases from V and 0 bases from J; junction bases left unmatched: 6.